Given below is one TCR beta chain in context. Its antigen is not known. This sample includes further DNA sequences coding for the same CDR3. Generated by immunoSEQ multiplex PCR, the TCRdb table keeps only in-frame clones and is missing some. Of under 2,500,000 clones in the sample, almost 96% were seen once. The data were taken from a study of shared clonotypes between healthy human individuals. Study-level findings and limits: Read depth was anticipated to influence clonotype sharing among donors. The study drew on few donors, limiting represented genetic and exposure-history diversity.

CDR1 and CDR2 from the germline V gene are KGHSH and LQKENI. The V end was cut by 3 bases, the J end by 1 base, with 7 bases between. The length of the CDR3 is 13 residues. Specimen: naive CD4+ T cells sorted from blood. Documented subset: CD45RA+ positively selected. V and J are TRBV18 and TRBJ2-7; the D is unclear. This receptor was obtained from a man between 18 and 35 years old in good health. The CDR3 bases are TGTGCCAGCTCACCGCTAGGTTCCTACGAGCAGTACTTC. Translated: CASSPLGSYEQYF.